A selection of T cell receptor beta chains follows, all from one sample in a study of T cells after yellow fever vaccination. TCRdb recomputed calls from the 5' RACE reads with MiXCR, one row per CDR3 protein. The sample lists about 630,000 distinct CDR3 sequences; roughly an eighth were seen once. Sequenced here: PBMCs, sampled on the day of the yellow fever booster vaccination. Receptors were obtained from a man between 25 and 39 years old who received the YFV17D yellow fever vaccine. CDR3s include the opening cysteine and the closing phenylalanine or tryptophan. The D gene is left open where the match is weak. The listing skips clone size in some rows; elsewhere it reads once, few, many or a size class.

TRBJ1-2 | . | TRBV15 | . | TGTGCCACCAGCAGAGTACCGGAAGGAGGCTACACCTTC | CATSRVPEGGYTF
TRBJ2-3 | . | TRBV4-2 | few | TGTGCCAGCAGCCAAGATCCGGGTTTCACAGATACGCAGTATTTT | CASSQDPGFTDTQYF
TRBJ2-2 | . | TRBV7-6 | . | TGTGCCAGCATGGCCACCGGGGAGCTGTTTTTT | CASMATGELFF
TRBJ2-7 | TRBD1 | TRBV12-5 | few | TGTGCTAGTGGTTTGGTACTCAGGGGGCACTCCTACGAGCAGTACTTC | CASGLVLRGHSYEQYF
TRBJ2-7 | . | TRBV5-1 | . | TGCGCCAGCAGCTCTACAGGGGAGGCCTACGAGCAGTACTTC | CASSSTGEAYEQYF
TRBJ1-2 | . | TRBV29-1 | . | TGCAGCGTTGGTCAGGGTTGGGATTATGGCTACACCTTC | CSVGQGWDYGYTF
TRBJ2-1 | . | TRBV7-2 | few | TGTGCCAGCAGCCCCCCCCCGGGAGTCGTAAATGAGCAGTTCTTC | CASSPPPGVVNEQFF
TRBJ2-7 | TRBD2 | TRBV10-2 | few | TGCGCCAGCAGAGGGACTAGCGGGAGTGTCGTCCACGAGCAGTACTTC | CASRGTSGSVVHEQYF
TRBJ1-3 | . | TRBV28 | . | TGTGCCAGCAGTTTACCGACACTGAACACCATATATTTT | CASSLPTLNTIYF
TRBJ2-7 | . | TRBV29-1 | few | TGCAGCGTCACCGGGCAGGGATTGGGCGAGCAGTACTTC | CSVTGQGLGEQYF
TRBJ2-5 | TRBD2 | TRBV6-1 | . | TGTGCCAGCACTCCTCAGCGGGGGCGAGTACAAGAGACCCAGTACTTC | CASTPQRGRVQETQYF
TRBJ1-1 | . | TRBV6-1 | . | TGTGCCAGCAGCCACGGCCCAGGCAACACTGAAGCTTTCTTT | CASSHGPGNTEAFF
TRBJ2-4 | . | TRBV9 | . | TGTGCCAGCAGCGAAGGGGAAGGGTACCTTTTAGCCAAAAACATTCAGTACTTC | CASSEGEGYLLAKNIQYF
TRBJ2-5 | TRBD1 | TRBV4-3 | . | TGCGCCAGCAGCCCGGGGACAGGACAAATGGAGACCCAGTACTTC | CASSPGTGQMETQYF
TRBJ2-4 | . | TRBV20-1 | . | TGCGTATGGGAAGGGCCCAAAAACATTCAGTACTTC | CVWEGPKNIQYF
TRBJ2-1 | . | TRBV6-2/TRBV6-3 | . | TGTGCCATGCTTGGGCACCTTAGCGCTGAGCAGTTCTTC | CAMLGHLSAEQFF
TRBJ2-2 | . | TRBV12-3/TRBV12-4 | few | TGTGCCAGCACCCTACATAATTCGAACACCGGGGAGCTGTTTTTT | CASTLHNSNTGELFF
TRBJ2-1 | . | TRBV12-3/TRBV12-4 | . | TGTGCCAGCAGTCTGCGACCGCAGGGGAATGAGCAGTTCTTC | CASSLRPQGNEQFF
TRBJ2-5 | . | TRBV20-1 | . | TGCAGTGCTATTAGAGAGACCCAGTACTTC | CSAIRETQYF
TRBJ2-7 | TRBD2 | TRBV7-8 | many | TGTGCCAGCAGCTTAAGGGAGGGCTCCTACGAGCAGTACTTC | CASSLREGSYEQYF
TRBJ1-2 | . | TRBV29-1 | few | TGCAGCGTTGGGGGGGGCCGCGGCTACACCTTC | CSVGGGRGYTF
TRBJ2-1 | . | TRBV20-1 | few | TGCAGTGCTAGTAAAACGGGAGTGCACAATGAGCAGTTCTTC | CSASKTGVHNEQFF
TRBJ1-2 | TRBD1 | TRBV19 | . | TGTGCCAGTAGTATCTTAGGGGGCGCAGTCTATGGCTACACCTTC | CASSILGGAVYGYTF
TRBJ2-7 | . | TRBV20-1 | few | TGCAGTGCTAGACCCGCCCTGGAGCAGTACTTC | CSARPALEQYF
TRBJ1-4 | . | TRBV5-5 | . | TGTGCCAGCAGCAGAGATGTTAATGAAAAACTGTTTTTT | CASSRDVNEKLFF
TRBJ1-1 | . | TRBV3-1 | few | TGTGCCAGCAGGGGGACTGAAGCTTTCTTT | CASRGTEAFF
TRBJ2-1 | . | TRBV11-2 | . | TGTGCCAGCAGCTTAGGAGGGGGGACTTTCTACAATGAGCAGTTCTTC | CASSLGGGTFYNEQFF
TRBJ2-1 | . | TRBV23-1 | . | TGCGCCAGCAGTCAACCCCACCCGCGAAGACAGAGGGGCACCAATGAGCAGTTCTTC | CASSQPHPRRQRGTNEQFF
TRBJ2-7 | . | TRBV29-1 | few | TGCAGCGTCCGACGGACCTACGAGCAGTACTTC | CSVRRTYEQYF
TRBJ2-1 | . | TRBV4-3 | . | TGCGCCAGCAGCCAAGAGAGGCGGAGGACAGAACAGTTCTTC | CASSQERRRTEQFF
TRBJ2-5 | . | TRBV6-2/TRBV6-3 | few | TGTGCCAGCAGTAAACCGCCGGGGACCCAGTACTTC | CASSKPPGTQYF
TRBJ1-3 | . | TRBV20-1 | few | TGCAGTGCTAGTTCTAGTGTCTTGGGAAACACCATATATTTT | CSASSSVLGNTIYF